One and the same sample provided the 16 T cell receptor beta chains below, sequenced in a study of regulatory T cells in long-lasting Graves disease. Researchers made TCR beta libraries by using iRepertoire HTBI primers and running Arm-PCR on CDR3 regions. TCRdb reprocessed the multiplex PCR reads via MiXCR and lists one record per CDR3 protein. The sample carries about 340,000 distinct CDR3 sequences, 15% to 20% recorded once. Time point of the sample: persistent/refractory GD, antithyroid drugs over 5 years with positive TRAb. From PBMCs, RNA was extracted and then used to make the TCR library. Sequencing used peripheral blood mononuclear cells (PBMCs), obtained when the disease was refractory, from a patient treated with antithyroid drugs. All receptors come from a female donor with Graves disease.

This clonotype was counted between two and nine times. CDR3 protein: CASSLMGQGWLNTEAFF. The CDR3 DNA reads TGCGCCAGCAGCTTAATGGGACAGGGATGGTTGAACACTGAAGCTTTCTTT. The chain combines TRBV5-1 with TRBJ1-1; 9 bases map to TRBD1. Germline CDR1 is SGHRS and CDR2 is YFSETQ. The CDR3 runs to 17 residues. Trimming at V came to 2 bases and at J to 0 bases, leaving 8 bases not matched to a gene.

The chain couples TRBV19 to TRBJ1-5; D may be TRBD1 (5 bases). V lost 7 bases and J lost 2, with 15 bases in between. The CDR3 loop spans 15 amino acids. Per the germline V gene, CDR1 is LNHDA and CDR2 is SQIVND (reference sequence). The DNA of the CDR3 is TGTGCCAGTACCAATCGAAGGGGAGGCAATCAGCCCCAGCATTTT. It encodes CASTNRRGGNQPQHF.

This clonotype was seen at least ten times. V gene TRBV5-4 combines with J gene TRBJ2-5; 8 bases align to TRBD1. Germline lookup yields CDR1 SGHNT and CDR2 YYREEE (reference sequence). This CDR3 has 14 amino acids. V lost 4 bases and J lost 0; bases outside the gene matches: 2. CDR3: CASSEDRDQETQYF. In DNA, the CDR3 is TGTGCCAGCAGCGAGGACAGGGACCAAGAGACCCAGTACTTC.

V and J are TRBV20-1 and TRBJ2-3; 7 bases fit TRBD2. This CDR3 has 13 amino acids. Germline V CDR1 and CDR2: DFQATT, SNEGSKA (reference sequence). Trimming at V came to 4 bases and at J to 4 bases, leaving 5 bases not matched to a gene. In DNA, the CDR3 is TGCAGTGCTAAGAGCGGGGCCCCAGATACGCAGTATTTT. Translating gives CSAKSGAPDTQYF.

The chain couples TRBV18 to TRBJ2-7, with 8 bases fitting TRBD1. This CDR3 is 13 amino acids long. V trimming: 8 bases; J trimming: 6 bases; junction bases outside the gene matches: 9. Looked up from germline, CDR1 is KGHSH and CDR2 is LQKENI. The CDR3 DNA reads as TGTGCCAGCCAGGACAGGGTGAACGGCGAGCAGTACTTC. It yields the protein CASQDRVNGEQYF. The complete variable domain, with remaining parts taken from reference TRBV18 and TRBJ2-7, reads NAGVMQNPRHLVRRRGQEARLRCSPMKGHSHVYWYRQLPEEGLKFMVYLQKENIIDESGMPKERFSAEFPKEGPSILRIQQVVRGDSAAYFCASQDRVNGEQYFGPGTRLTVT.

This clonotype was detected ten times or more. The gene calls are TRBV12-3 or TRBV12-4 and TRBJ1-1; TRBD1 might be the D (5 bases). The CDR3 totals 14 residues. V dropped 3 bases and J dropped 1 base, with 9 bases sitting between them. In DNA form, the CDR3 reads TGTGCCAGCAGTTTGGGACTGTCGAACACTGAAGCTTTCTTT. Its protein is CASSLGLSNTEAFF.

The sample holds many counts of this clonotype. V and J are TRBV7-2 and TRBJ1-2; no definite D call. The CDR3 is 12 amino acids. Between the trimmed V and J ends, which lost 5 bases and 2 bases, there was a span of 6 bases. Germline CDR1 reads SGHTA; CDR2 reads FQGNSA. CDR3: CASSPENYGYTF. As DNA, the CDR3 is TGTGCCAGCAGCCCCGAGAACTATGGCTACACCTTC.

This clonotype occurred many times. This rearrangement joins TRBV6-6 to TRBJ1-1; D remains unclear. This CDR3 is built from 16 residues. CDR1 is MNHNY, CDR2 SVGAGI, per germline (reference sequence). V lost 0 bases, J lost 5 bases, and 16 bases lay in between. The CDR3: CASSYSRVTVGTEAFF. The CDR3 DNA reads TGTGCCAGCAGTTACTCGCGGGTGACCGTGGGGACTGAAGCTTTCTTT.

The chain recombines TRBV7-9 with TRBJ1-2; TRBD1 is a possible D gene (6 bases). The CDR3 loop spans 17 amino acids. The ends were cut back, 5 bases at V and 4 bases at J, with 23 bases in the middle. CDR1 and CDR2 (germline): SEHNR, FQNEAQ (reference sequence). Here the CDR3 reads CASSRGGGAPPSYGYTF. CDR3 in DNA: TGTGCCAGCAGCCGTGGGGGGGGCGCCCCCCCATCCTATGGCTACACCTTC.

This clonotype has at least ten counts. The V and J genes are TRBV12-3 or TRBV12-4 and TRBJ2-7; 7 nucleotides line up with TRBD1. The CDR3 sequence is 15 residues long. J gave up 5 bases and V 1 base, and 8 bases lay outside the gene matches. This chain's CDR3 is CASSLEEDRDDEQYF. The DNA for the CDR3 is TGTGCCAGCAGTTTAGAAGAAGACAGGGATGACGAGCAGTACTTC.

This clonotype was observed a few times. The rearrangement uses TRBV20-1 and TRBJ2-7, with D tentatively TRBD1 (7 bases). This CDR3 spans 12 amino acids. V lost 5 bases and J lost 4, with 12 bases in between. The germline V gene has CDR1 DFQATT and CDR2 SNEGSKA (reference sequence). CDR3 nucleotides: TGCAGTGCTCCGGAGGGGGCTTACGAGCAGTACTTC. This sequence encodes CSAPEGAYEQYF.

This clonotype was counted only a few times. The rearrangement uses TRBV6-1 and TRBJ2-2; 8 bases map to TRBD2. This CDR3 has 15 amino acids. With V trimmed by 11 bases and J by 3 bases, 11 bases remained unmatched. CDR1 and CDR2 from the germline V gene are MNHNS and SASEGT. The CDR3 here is CAPPDPTSDTGELFF. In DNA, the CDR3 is TGTGCCCCCCCGGACCCGACTAGCGACACCGGGGAGCTGTTTTTT.

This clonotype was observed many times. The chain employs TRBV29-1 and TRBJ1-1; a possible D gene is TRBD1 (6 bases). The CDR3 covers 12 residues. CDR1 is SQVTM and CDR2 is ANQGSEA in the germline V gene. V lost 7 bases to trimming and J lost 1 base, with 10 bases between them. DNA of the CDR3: TGCAGCGCTGGACAGAGGAACACTGAAGCTTTCTTT. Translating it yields CSAGQRNTEAFF.

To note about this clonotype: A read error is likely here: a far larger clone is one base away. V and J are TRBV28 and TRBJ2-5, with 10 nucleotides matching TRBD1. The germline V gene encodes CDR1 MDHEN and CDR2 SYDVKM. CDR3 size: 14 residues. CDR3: CAGSSGTGEETQYF. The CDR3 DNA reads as TGTGCCGGCAGCTCCGGGACAGGGGAAGAGACCCAGTACTTC.

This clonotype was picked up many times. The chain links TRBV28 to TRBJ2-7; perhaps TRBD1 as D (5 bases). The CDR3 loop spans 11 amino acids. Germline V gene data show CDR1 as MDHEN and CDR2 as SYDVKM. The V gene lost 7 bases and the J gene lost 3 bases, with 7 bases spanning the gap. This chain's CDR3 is CASTTVYEQYF. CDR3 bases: TGTGCCAGCACGACAGTCTACGAGCAGTACTTC.

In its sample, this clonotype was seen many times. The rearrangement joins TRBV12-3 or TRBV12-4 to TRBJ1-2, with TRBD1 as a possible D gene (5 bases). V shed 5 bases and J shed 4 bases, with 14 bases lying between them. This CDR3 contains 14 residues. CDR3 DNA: TGTGCCAGCAGTGTCAGGAGACAGTCCTATGGCTACACCTTC. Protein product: CASSVRRQSYGYTF.